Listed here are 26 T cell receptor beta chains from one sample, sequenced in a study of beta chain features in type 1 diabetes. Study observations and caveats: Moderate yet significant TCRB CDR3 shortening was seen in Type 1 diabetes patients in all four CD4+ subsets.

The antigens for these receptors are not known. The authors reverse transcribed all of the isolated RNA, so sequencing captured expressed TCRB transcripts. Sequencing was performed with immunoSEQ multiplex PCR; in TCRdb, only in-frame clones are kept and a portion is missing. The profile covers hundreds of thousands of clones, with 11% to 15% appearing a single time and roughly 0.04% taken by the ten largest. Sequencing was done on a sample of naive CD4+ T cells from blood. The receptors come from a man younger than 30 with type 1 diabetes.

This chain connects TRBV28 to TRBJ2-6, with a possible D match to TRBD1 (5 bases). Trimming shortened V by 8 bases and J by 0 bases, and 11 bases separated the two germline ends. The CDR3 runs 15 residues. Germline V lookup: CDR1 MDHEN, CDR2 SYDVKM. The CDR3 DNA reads TGTGCCAGCGGGCAGGGAAGCTCTGGGGCCAACGTCCTGACTTTC. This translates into CASGQGSSGANVLTF.

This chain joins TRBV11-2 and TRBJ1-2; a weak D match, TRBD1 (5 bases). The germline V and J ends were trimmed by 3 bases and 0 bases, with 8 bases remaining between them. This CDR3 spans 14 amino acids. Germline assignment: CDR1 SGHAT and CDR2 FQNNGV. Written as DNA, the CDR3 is TGTGCCAGCAGCTTCGGCAGGGCTAACTATGGCTACACCTTC. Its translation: CASSFGRANYGYTF.

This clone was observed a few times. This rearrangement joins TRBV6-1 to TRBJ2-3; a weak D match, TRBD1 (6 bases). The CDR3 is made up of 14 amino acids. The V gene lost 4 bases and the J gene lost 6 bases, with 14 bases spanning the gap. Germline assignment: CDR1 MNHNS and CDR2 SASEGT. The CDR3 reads CASSAGDTPDTQYF. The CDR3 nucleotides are TGTGCCAGCAGTGCCGGGGACACGCCGGATACGCAGTATTTT.

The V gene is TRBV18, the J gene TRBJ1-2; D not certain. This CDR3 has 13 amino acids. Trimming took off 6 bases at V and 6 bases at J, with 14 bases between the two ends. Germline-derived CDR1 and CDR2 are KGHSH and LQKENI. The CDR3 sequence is CASSPDEQNGYTF. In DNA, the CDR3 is TGTGCCAGCTCTCCCGACGAGCAAAATGGCTACACCTTC.

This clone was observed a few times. The CDR3 region is CASSYRGAPGANVLTF. DNA of the CDR3: TGTGCCAGCAGTTACCGAGGGGCCCCTGGGGCCAACGTCCTGACTTTC. This sequence joins TRBV6-6 and TRBJ2-6; either TRBD1 or TRBD2 may supply D (5 bases each). There are 16 residues in the CDR3. The germline V gene has CDR1 MNHNY and CDR2 SVGAGI (reference sequence). Trimming stripped 2 bases from V and 2 bases from J, with 10 bases between.

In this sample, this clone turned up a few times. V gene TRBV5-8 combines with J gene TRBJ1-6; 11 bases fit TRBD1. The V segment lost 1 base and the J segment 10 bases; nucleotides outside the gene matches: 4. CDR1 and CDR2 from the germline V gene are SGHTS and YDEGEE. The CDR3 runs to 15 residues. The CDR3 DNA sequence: TGTGCCAGCAGCTTGCGGACAGGGGGCGGCTCACCCCTCCACTTT. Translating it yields CASSLRTGGGSPLHF.

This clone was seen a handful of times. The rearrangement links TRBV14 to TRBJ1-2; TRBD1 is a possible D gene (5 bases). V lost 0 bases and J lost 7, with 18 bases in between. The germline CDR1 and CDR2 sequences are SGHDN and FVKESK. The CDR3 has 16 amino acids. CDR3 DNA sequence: TGTGCCAGCAGCCAAGACCGGGGCCCCCAAGGCGGTGGCTACACCTTC. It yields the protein CASSQDRGPQGGGYTF.

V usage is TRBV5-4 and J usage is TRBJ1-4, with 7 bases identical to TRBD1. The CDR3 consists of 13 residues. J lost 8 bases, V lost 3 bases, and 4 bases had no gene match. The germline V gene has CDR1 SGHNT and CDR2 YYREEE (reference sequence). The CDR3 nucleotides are TGTGCCAGCAGCTCCGGGACAGCGGAAAAACTGTTTTTT. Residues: CASSSGTAEKLFF.

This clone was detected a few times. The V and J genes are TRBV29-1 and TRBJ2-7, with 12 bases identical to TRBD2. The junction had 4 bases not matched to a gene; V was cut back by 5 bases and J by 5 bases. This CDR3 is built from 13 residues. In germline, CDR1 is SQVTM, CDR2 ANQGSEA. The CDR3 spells CSVTGLAGNEQYF. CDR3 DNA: TGCAGCGTTACGGGACTAGCGGGTAACGAGCAGTACTTC.

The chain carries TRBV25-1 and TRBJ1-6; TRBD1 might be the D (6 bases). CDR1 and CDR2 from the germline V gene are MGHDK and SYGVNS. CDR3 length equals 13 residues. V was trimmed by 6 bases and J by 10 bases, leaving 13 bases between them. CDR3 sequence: CASRTYRESPLHF. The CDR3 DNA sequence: TGTGCCAGCAGAACTTACAGGGAATCACCCCTCCACTTT.

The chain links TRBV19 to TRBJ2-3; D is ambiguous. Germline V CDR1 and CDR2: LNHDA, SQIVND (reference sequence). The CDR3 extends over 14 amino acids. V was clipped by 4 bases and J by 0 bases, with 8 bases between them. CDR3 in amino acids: CASSSQASTDTQYF. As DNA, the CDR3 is TGTGCCAGTAGTAGCCAGGCGAGCACAGATACGCAGTATTTT. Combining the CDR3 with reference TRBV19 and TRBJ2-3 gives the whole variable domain DGGITQSPKYLFRKEGQNVTLSCEQNLNHDAMYWYRQDPGQGLRLIYYSQIVNDFQKGDIAEGYSVSREKKESFPLTVTSAQKNPTAFYLCASSSQASTDTQYFGPGTRLTVL.

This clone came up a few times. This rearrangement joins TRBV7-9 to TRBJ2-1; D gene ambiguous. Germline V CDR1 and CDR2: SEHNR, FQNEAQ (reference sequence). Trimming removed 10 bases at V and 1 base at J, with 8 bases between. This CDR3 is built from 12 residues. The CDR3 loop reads CAIPRSYNEQFF. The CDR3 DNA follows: TGTGCCATCCCGAGGTCCTACAATGAGCAGTTCTTC.

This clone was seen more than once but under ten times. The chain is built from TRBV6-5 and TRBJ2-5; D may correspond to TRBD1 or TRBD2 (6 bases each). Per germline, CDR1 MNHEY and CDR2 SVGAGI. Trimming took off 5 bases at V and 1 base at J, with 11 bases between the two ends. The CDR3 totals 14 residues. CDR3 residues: CASSPGALQETQYF. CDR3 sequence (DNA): TGTGCCAGCAGTCCGGGGGCACTCCAAGAGACCCAGTACTTC.

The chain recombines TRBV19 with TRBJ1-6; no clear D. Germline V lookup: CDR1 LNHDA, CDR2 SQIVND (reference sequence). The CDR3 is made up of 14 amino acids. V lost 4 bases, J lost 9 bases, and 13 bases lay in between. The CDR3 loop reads CASSRGRESSPLHF. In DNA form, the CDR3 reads TGTGCCAGTAGTAGAGGCAGAGAAAGTTCACCCCTCCACTTT. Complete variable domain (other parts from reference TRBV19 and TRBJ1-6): DGGITQSPKYLFRKEGQNVTLSCEQNLNHDAMYWYRQDPGQGLRLIYYSQIVNDFQKGDIAEGYSVSREKKESFPLTVTSAQKNPTAFYLCASSRGRESSPLHFGNGTRLTVT.

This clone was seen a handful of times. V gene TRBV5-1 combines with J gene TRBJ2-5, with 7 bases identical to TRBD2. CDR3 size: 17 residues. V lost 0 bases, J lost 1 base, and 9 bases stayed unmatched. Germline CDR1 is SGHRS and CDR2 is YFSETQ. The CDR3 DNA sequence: TGCGCCAGCAGCTTGGTTACTCGGGGGGACCGCCAAGAGACCCAGTACTTC. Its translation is CASSLVTRGDRQETQYF.

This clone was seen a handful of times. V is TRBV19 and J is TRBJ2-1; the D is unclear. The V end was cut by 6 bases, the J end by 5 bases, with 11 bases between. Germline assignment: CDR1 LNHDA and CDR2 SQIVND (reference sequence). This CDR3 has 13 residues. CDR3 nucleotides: TGTGCCAGTAGCCTCGCCCGTGACAATGAGCAGTTCTTC. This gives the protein CASSLARDNEQFF. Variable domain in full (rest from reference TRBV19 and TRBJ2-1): DGGITQSPKYLFRKEGQNVTLSCEQNLNHDAMYWYRQDPGQGLRLIYYSQIVNDFQKGDIAEGYSVSREKKESFPLTVTSAQKNPTAFYLCASSLARDNEQFFGPGTRLTVL.

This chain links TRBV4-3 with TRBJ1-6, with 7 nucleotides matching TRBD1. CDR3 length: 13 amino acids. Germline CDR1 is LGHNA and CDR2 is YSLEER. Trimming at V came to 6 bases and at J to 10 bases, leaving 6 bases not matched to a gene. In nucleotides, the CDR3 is TGCGCCAGCAGTGGGGACAGAAAGTCACCCCTCCACTTT. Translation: CASSGDRKSPLHF.

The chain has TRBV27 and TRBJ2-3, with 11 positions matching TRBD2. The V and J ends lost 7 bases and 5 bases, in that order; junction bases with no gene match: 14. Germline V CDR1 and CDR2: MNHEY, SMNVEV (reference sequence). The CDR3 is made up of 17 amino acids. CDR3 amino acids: CASTRLAGGQGIDTQYF. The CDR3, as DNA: TGTGCCAGCACGAGGCTAGCGGGGGGCCAGGGTATAGATACGCAGTATTTT.

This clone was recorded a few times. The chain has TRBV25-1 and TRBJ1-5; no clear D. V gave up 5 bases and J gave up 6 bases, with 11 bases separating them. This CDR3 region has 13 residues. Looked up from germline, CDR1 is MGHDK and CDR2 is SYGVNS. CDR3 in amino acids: CASSLSPGQPQHF. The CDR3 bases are TGTGCCAGCAGTCTATCTCCGGGTCAGCCCCAGCATTTT.

In nucleotides, the CDR3 is TGTGCCTGGAGTGCCTCCGGGACCCAGTACTTC. Encoded protein: CAWSASGTQYF. The rearrangement joins TRBV30 to TRBJ2-5; D uncertain. Looked up from germline, CDR1 is GTSNPN and CDR2 is SVGIG (reference sequence). V shed 1 base and J shed 7 bases, with 7 bases lying between them. The CDR3 contains 11 residues.

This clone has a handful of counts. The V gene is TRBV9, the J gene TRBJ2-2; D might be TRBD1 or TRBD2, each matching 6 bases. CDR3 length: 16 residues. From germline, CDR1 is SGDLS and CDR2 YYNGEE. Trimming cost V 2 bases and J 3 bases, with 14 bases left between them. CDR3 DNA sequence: TGTGCCAGCAGCGTGGGGGGCGGTACTTACACCGGGGAGCTGTTTTTT. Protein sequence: CASSVGGGTYTGELFF.

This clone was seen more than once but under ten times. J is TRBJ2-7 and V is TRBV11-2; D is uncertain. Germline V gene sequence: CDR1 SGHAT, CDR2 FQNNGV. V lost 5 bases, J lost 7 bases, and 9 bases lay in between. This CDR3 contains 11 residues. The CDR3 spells CASSTSVEQYF. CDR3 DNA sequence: TGTGCCAGCAGCACCTCTGTGGAGCAGTACTTC.

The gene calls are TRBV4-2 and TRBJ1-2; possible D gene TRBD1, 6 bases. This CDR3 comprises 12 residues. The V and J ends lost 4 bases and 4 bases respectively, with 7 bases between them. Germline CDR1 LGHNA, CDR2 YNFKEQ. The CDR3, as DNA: TGTGCCAGCAGCCTAGGGGGCTATGGCTACACCTTC. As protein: CASSLGGYGYTF.

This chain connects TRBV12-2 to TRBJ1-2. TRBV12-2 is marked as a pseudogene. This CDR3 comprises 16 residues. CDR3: CASRLESRARRGGYTF. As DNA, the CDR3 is TGTGCAAGTCGCTTAGAATCCCGGGCTAGAAGAGGAGGCTACACCTTC.

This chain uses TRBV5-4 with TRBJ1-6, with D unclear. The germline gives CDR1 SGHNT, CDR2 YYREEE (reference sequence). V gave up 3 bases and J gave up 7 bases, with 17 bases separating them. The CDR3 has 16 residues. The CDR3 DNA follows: TGTGCCAGCAGCTCAAATAAGGGCAGAGGGAATTCACCCCTCCACTTT. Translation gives CASSSNKGRGNSPLHF.

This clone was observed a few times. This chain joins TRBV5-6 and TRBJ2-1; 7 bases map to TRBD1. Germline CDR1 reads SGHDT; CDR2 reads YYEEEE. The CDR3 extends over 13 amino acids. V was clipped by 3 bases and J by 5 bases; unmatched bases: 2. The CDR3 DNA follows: TGTGCCAGCAGCTGGACAGGTAACAATGAGCAGTTCTTC. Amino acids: CASSWTGNNEQFF.